This TCR beta chain was profiled in a study of OX40 agonist ivuxolimab in advanced cancers. The CDR3 length is 12 residues. Germline values: CDR1 SGHTA, CDR2 FQGNSA. V lost 1 base to trimming and J lost 4 bases, with 5 bases between them. Sequencing was performed with immunoSEQ multiplex PCR; in TCRdb, only in-frame clones are kept and a portion is missing. The sample holds tens of thousands of clones, roughly four fifths seen once. The specimen was CD4+ or CD8+ T cells sorted from blood, collected in a trial of the OX40 agonist ivuxolimab. The chain is built from TRBV7-2 and TRBJ2-7, with D unresolved. The TCR was taken from an adult with an advanced solid tumor such as melanoma, head and neck, liver or kidney cancer. The CDR3 DNA reads TGTGCCAGCAGCTTAGGGGCATACGAGCAGTACTTC. Protein sequence: CASSLGAYEQYF. Based on the CDR3 plus reference TRBV7-2 and TRBJ2-7, the full variable domain is GAGVSQSPSNKVTEKGKDVELRCDPISGHTALYWYRQSLGQGLEFLIYFQGNSAPDKSGLPSDRFSAERTGGSVSTLTIQRTQQEDSAVYLCASSLGAYEQYFGPGTRLTVT.